This T cell receptor (beta chain) was observed in a study of T cell repertoires in cytomegalovirus infection. Study-level background: CMV infection together with matching HLA type was indicated by public TCR beta signatures.

MiXCR, run by TCRdb on the reads, gives a single entry per CDR3 protein. Found here are more than 400,000 distinct CDR3 sequences, about 26% of them singletons; the top ten hold approximately 13%. This CDR3 is built from 12 residues. Germline V gives CDR1 KGHSH, CDR2 LQKENI. V dropped 5 bases and J dropped 10 bases, with 13 bases sitting between them. This clonotype was seen only a few times. What it recognizes is unknown. General study points: There were HLA-C-restricted CMV-specific TCR beta clonotypes dominating the ex vivo response. Using cumulative public TCR beta family frequency, the authors identified those who carried CMV together with the relevant HLA.

Specimen: PBMCs. The receptor was derived from a human donor in good health (CMV status not recorded). Some clones in this sample may be carry-over from other donors' samples. The V gene is TRBV18, the J gene TRBJ2-3; the D gene could be TRBD1 or TRBD2 (6 bases each). CDR3 region: CASSANREAQYF. DNA of the CDR3: TGTGCCAGCTCAGCCAACAGGGAGGCGCAGTATTTT.